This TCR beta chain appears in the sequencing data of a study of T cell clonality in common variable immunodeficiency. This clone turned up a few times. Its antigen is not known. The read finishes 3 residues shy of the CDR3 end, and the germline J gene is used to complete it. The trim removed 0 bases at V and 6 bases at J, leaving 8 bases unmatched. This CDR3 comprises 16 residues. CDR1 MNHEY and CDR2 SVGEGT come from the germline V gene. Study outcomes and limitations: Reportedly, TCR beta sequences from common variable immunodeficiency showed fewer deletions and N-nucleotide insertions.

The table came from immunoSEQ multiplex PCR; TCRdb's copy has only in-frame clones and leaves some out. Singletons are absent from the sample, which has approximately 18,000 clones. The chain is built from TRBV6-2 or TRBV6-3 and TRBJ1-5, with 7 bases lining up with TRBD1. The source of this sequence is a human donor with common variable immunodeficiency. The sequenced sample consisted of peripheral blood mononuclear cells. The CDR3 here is CASSYSGRGFGQPQHF. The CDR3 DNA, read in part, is TGTGCCAGCAGTTACTCCGGCAGGGGGTTCGGTCAGCCC.